The entry below describes one T cell receptor (beta chain). Its antigen is unknown. V was pared by 2 bases and J by 6 bases, with 12 bases of the junction left unmatched. The V gene's germline CDR1 is SGHNT and CDR2 YYREEE (reference sequence). CDR3 length: 16 amino acids. This sample is drawn from a study of shared clonotypes between healthy human individuals. About the study: Per donor, three plates held CD4 naive cells, three held CD4 memory, two held CD8 naive and one held CD8 memory. Findings and limits, study-wide: Relative to their counterparts shared across all four donors, non-shared clonotypes exhibited diminished generation probabilities. Despite large depth, rarefaction showed incomplete sorted-subset sequencing.

Sequencing was performed with immunoSEQ multiplex PCR; in TCRdb, only in-frame clones are kept and a portion is missing. Seen here are a few million clones, 90% to 95% observed once, and the top ten hold about 0.37%. This chain connects TRBV5-4 to TRBJ2-3; TRBD1 matches 7 bases. The sample taken for sequencing was naive CD4+ T cells from PBMCs. Subset: CD45RA+ positively selected. This TCR was recovered from a man between 18 and 35 years old in good health. Some clones in this sample may be carry-over from other donors' samples. This CDR3 is CASSFGRGRLRDTQYF. The CDR3 bases are TGTGCCAGCAGCTTCGGTAGGGGGCGCCTGCGGGATACGCAGTATTTT.